This is a list of T cell receptor beta chains from one sample in a study of T-cell memory formation after mild COVID-19. TCRdb re-analysed the 5' RACE reads in MiXCR, keeping a single row per CDR3 protein. The sample holds 58,000 or so distinct CDR3 sequences, approximately 30% seen once. The sequencing sample was made of PBMCs or a T cell subset sorted from them (not recorded which). The receptors shown here come from a young man who had mild COVID-19 (a few samples of this study predate the infection). Cell type and time point are not known. Each CDR3 is given with its conserved first and last residue. D genes are given only for firm matches. Clone size is stated in some rows and not others, as once, few, many or a class when expanded.

V	length	J	D	size	CDR3	DNA
TRBV12-3/TRBV12-4	12	TRBJ1-1	-	few	CATSRRDTEAFF	TGTGCCACCTCCCGTAGGGACACTGAAGCTTTCTTT
TRBV5-1	13	TRBJ1-4	-	-	CASSFRVGEKLFF	TGCGCCAGCAGCTTCAGGGTTGGAGAAAAACTGTTTTTT
TRBV12-3/TRBV12-4	13	TRBJ2-1	TRBD2	-	CASRTSRYNEQFF	TGTGCCAGTAGGACTAGCCGCTACAATGAGCAGTTCTTC
TRBV4-3	19	TRBJ2-3	TRBD1	few	CASSQEVEDRGPVVSTQYF	TGCGCCAGCAGCCAAGAGGTGGAGGACAGGGGGCCTGTTGTCTCTACGCAGTATTTT
TRBV4-1	15	TRBJ2-7	-	-	CASSRPGQGNYEQYF	TGCGCCAGCAGCCGTCCCGGGCAGGGGAACTACGAGCAGTACTTC
TRBV15	17	TRBJ2-1	TRBD2	few	CATSRDIGLGSYNEQFF	TGTGCCACCAGCAGAGATATTGGACTAGGATCCTACAATGAGCAGTTCTTC
TRBV28	15	TRBJ2-2	-	many	CASARIRVNTGELFF	TGTGCCAGCGCCAGGATCCGGGTGAACACCGGGGAGCTGTTTTTT
TRBV3-1	11	TRBJ2-5	-	-	CASSLGTNEYF	TGTGCCAGCAGCCTCGGGACAAACGAGTACTTC
TRBV4-3	14	TRBJ2-2	-	-	CASSQDGVIGELFF	TGCGCCAGCAGCCAAGACGGGGTAATCGGGGAGCTGTTTTTT
TRBV4-3	14	TRBJ2-7	TRBD1	few	CASSQDWDSDEQYF	TGCGCCAGCAGCCAAGATTGGGACAGCGACGAGCAGTACTTC
TRBV5-1	17	TRBJ2-5	TRBD2	-	CASSLGLAGREQETQYF	TGCGCCAGCAGCTTAGGACTAGCGGGGAGAGAACAAGAGACCCAGTACTTC
TRBV5-1	15	TRBJ1-5	-	-	CASSPWGEPNQPQHF	TGCGCCAGCAGCCCATGGGGGGAGCCAAATCAGCCCCAGCATTTT